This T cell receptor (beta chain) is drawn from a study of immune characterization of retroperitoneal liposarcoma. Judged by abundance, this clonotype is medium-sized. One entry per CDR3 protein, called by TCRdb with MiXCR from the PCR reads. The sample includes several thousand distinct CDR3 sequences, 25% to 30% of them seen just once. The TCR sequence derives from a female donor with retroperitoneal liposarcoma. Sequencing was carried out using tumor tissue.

CDR3 sequence reads: CASSLPGRETQYF. The CDR3 region has the DNA TGTGCCAGCAGTTTACCGGGACGGGAGACCCAGTACTTC. The V gene is TRBV28, the J gene TRBJ2-5; D may match TRBD1 or TRBD2 (5 bases each). Looked up from germline, CDR1 is MDHEN and CDR2 is SYDVKM. This CDR3 is 13 amino acids long. Trimming stripped 2 bases from V and 5 bases from J, with 9 bases between.